These 8 T cell receptor beta chains share one sample of origin, sequenced in a study of post-analysis software for immune sequencing data. Researchers reported that TCR beta cDNA libraries carried unique molecular identifiers. TCRdb analysed the PCR reads with MiXCR anew, one entry per CDR3 protein. In the table there are roughly 800,000 distinct CDR3 sequences, 46% of which are singletons. Which antigens these TCRs recognize remains unknown. Whole-study findings and limits: A handful of TRBV segments (TRBV5-6, TRBV5-1 and TRBV20-1 among them) occurred more frequently in patients than in controls.

What was sequenced was blood. The receptors here all came from a girl aged 5 to 17 with multiple sclerosis.

This clonotype showed up just a few times. Written as DNA, the CDR3 is TGCGCCAGCAGCCAAAGTGGGGATCTTCCTTACGAGCAGTACTTC. Translating gives CASSQSGDLPYEQYF. V usage is TRBV4-1 and J usage is TRBJ2-4; no definite D call. The J call is uncertain, as TRBJ2-7 better fits the DNA end. This CDR3 is 15 amino acids long. CDR1 is MGHRA and CDR2 is YSYEKL in the germline V gene.

This rearrangement joins TRBV6-1 to TRBJ2-2, with TRBD2 identical over 10 bases. V lost 2 bases, J lost 3 bases, and 0 bases stayed unmatched. The CDR3 loop spans 15 amino acids. Germline-derived CDR1 and CDR2 are MNHNS and SASEGT. The DNA for the CDR3 is TGTGCCAGCAGTGAACTAGCGGGAGACACCGGGGAGCTGTTTTTT. Translated, it gives CASSELAGDTGELFF.

This chain joins TRBV2 and TRBJ2-3; D perhaps matches TRBD1 (6 bases). Germline V CDR1 and CDR2: SNHLY, FYNNEI. The V end lost 1 base, the J end lost 1 base, and 12 bases lay between the germline ends. The CDR3 runs to 16 residues. CDR3 region: CASSEVWAGGTDTQYF. The CDR3 coding sequence is TGTGCCAGCAGTGAAGTTTGGGCAGGGGGCACAGATACGCAGTATTTT.

This chain uses TRBV29-1 with TRBJ2-1; 7 nucleotides align to TRBD2. Germline CDR1 is SQVTM and CDR2 is ANQGSEA. This CDR3 is 15 amino acids long. The ends lost 5 bases at V and 3 bases at J; junction bases unmatched: 10. CDR3 nucleotide sequence: TGCAGCGTTTTAAAGCGGGGAAGGTTCTACAATGAGCAGTTCTTC. It codes for CSVLKRGRFYNEQFF.

This clonotype was recorded a few times. The chain recombines TRBV29-1 with TRBJ2-1; 11 positions match TRBD2. With 3 bases clipped from V and 9 bases from J, the junction kept 7 bases outside the gene matches. Germline V lookup: CDR1 SQVTM, CDR2 ANQGSEA. The CDR3 sequence is 14 residues long. This CDR3 is CSVDRLAGGGEQFF. The CDR3 nucleotides are TGCAGCGTTGACCGCCTAGCGGGAGGAGGTGAGCAGTTCTTC.

About this clonotype itself: One end of the junction varies from germline; a read error may be responsible. The chain links TRBV7-9 to TRBJ1-2; possible D gene TRBD1, 6 bases. CDR3 length: 15 residues. The V gene's germline CDR1 is SEHNR and CDR2 FQNEAQ (reference sequence). The CDR3 bases are TGTACCAGCAGCTCCCAGCGGACAGCTCAGTATGGCTACACCTTC. Protein: CTSSSQRTAQYGYTF.

The rearrangement uses TRBV3-1 and TRBJ2-1; D perhaps matches TRBD2 (6 bases). The CDR3 contains 16 residues. V gave up 0 bases and J gave up 4 bases, with 13 bases separating them. Germline V gene lookup returns CDR1 LGHDT and CDR2 YNNKEL (reference sequence). Here the CDR3 DNA reads TGTGCCAGCAGCCAAGATGTGGGGAGGCCTTACAATGAGCAGTTCTTC. Amino acids: CASSQDVGRPYNEQFF.

The sample holds a few counts of this clonotype. The chain has TRBV27 and TRBJ1-2; D is ambiguous. Germline V gives CDR1 MNHEY, CDR2 SMNVEV (reference sequence). The CDR3 has 13 residues. V lost 0 bases and J 6 bases, leaving 8 bases between the germline ends. CDR3 sequence: CASSLSLSHGYTF. The CDR3 DNA is TGTGCCAGCAGTTTATCGTTAAGTCATGGCTACACCTTC.